A single sample is the source of the 27 T cell receptor beta chains below, sequenced in a study of CD8 T cells in Susac syndrome. The authors reverse transcribed roughly 0.5 to 1 ug RNA with random hexamers. MiXCR, run by TCRdb on the immunoSEQ multiplex PCR reads, gives a single entry per CDR3 protein. This table has approximately 110,000 distinct CDR3 sequences, more than 85% appearing once. The sequencing sample was made of CD8+ T cells from PBMCs. These receptors all stem from a human donor with multiple sclerosis.

J is TRBJ1-2 and V is TRBV29-1; 8 nucleotides line up with TRBD1. This CDR3 spans 16 amino acids. Germline V gene sequence: CDR1 SQVTM, CDR2 ANQGSEA. V lost 0 bases, J lost 3 bases, and 9 bases stayed unmatched. CDR3 amino acids: CSVEDQDREGYYGYTF. The CDR3 coding sequence is TGCAGCGTTGAAGATCAGGACAGGGAGGGCTACTATGGCTACACCTTC.

CDR3 residues: CASSFTSTGANVLTF. CDR3 in DNA: TGCGCCAGCAGCTTCACCTCTACTGGGGCCAACGTCCTGACTTTC. V is TRBV5-1 and J is TRBJ2-6; D gene uncertain. CDR3 size: 15 residues. With 2 bases removed from V and 2 bases from J, the gap between germline ends came to 8 bases. CDR1 is SGHRS, CDR2 YFSETQ, per germline.

The chain is built from TRBV20-1 and TRBJ1-6; D is unresolved. V was clipped by 4 bases and J by 10 bases, with 17 bases between them. This CDR3 spans 14 amino acids. The germline CDR1 and CDR2 sequences are DFQATT and SNEGSKA (reference sequence). DNA for the CDR3: TGCAGTGCTACCTCCCGCGGGGAGCTCTCACCCCTCCACTTT. Protein product: CSATSRGELSPLHF.

This clonotype was seen only once. The chain employs TRBV29-1 and TRBJ2-2; 9 positions agree with TRBD2. The CDR3 runs 15 residues. CDR1 is SQVTM and CDR2 is ANQGSEA in the germline V gene. Losses at the gene ends were 7 bases for V and 1 base for J; bases not matched to a gene: 7. The CDR3: CSARLAELNTGELFF. The CDR3 DNA follows: TGCAGCGCCAGACTAGCGGAACTGAACACCGGGGAGCTGTTTTTT.

This clonotype occurred once. Germline is not matched at one junction end, which may reflect a read error. The gene calls are TRBV5-1 and TRBJ1-1, with TRBD1 identical over 8 bases. Germline V lookup: CDR1 SGHRS, CDR2 YFSETQ. The CDR3 sequence is 16 residues long. DNA for the CDR3: TGCGCCAGCAGCAACCCAGGGACAGGCTTGAACACTGAAGCTTTTTTT. Protein product: CASSNPGTGLNTEAFF.

This chain connects TRBV12-3 or TRBV12-4 to TRBJ2-2; unclear D gene. Trimming stripped 6 bases from V and 6 bases from J, with 11 bases between. CDR3 length equals 13 residues. CDR3 protein: CASSTRRPGELFF. Here the CDR3 DNA reads TGTGCCAGCAGCACCCGTAGGCCCGGGGAGCTGTTTTTT.

CDR3: CASSLGSRRGALNEQFF. The CDR3 nucleotides are TGTGCCAGCAGTTTAGGGTCGAGGAGGGGGGCACTTAATGAGCAGTTCTTC. This chain uses TRBV27 with TRBJ2-1; D tentatively fits TRBD1 or TRBD2 (6 bases each). Germline CDR1 reads MNHEY; CDR2 reads SMNVEV (reference sequence). Trimming took 2 bases from V and 7 from J, leaving 21 bases between them. The CDR3 contains 17 residues.

The chain couples TRBV11-2 to TRBJ1-2, with D unresolved. This CDR3 region has 13 residues. Germline lookup yields CDR1 SGHAT and CDR2 FQNNGV. Trimming took 2 bases from V and 8 from J, leaving 12 bases between them. This CDR3 is CASSLSGPPGYTF. The CDR3, as DNA: TGTGCCAGCAGCTTATCTGGCCCCCCAGGCTACACCTTC.

V and J are TRBV7-3 and TRBJ1-4; D is ambiguous. This CDR3 contains 14 residues. Germline V CDR1 and CDR2: SGHTA, FQGTGA. V was trimmed by 5 bases and J by 6 bases, leaving 13 bases between them. Here the CDR3 reads CASSPPVGDEKLFF. For the CDR3, the DNA is TGTGCCAGCAGCCCCCCTGTGGGAGATGAAAAACTGTTTTTT.

The chain couples TRBV6-5 to TRBJ2-7; TRBD1 is a possible D gene (5 bases). Germline V gene data show CDR1 as MNHEY and CDR2 as SVGAGI. The CDR3 consists of 18 residues. Trimming stripped 2 bases from V and 1 base from J, with 21 bases between. The CDR3 here is CASSYKVGHQLISYEQYV. The DNA of the CDR3 is TGTGCCAGCAGTTACAAGGTCGGACACCAATTAATATCCTACGAGCAGTACGTC.

This clonotype was picked up a small number of times. V gene TRBV5-1 combines with J gene TRBJ1-1, with TRBD1 matching 7 bases. With V trimmed by 4 bases and J by 11 bases, 11 bases remained unmatched. Germline lookup yields CDR1 SGHRS and CDR2 YFSETQ. The CDR3 spans 13 residues. CDR3 sequence (DNA): TGCGCCAGCAGCCTACGACAGGGAGTGGATGCTTTCTTT. This gives the protein CASSLRQGVDAFF.

The chain uses TRBV5-1 and TRBJ1-1; D uncertain. The V and J ends lost 2 bases and 4 bases respectively, with 12 bases between them. The CDR3 runs 14 residues. In germline, CDR1 is SGHRS, CDR2 YFSETQ. The CDR3 region has the DNA TGCGCCAGCAGCTTTACCCCGACCGGCACTGAAGCTTTCTTT. It yields the protein CASSFTPTGTEAFF.

This rearrangement joins TRBV30 to TRBJ2-7; 7 nucleotides line up with TRBD1. The germline V gene encodes CDR1 GTSNPN and CDR2 SVGIG (reference sequence). With 3 bases clipped from V and 0 bases from J, the junction kept 11 bases outside the gene matches. The CDR3 consists of 16 residues. The chain's CDR3 is CAWSPPPGQSSYEQYF. Here the CDR3 DNA reads TGTGCCTGGAGCCCGCCCCCGGGACAGAGCTCCTACGAGCAGTACTTC.

The genes are TRBV15 and TRBJ2-2; D may be TRBD2 (6 bases). V lost 0 bases and J lost 0, with 11 bases in between. CDR1 LNHNV and CDR2 YYDKDF come from the germline V gene (reference sequence). The CDR3 has 17 residues. CDR3 nucleotides: TGTGCCACCAGCAGAGAGCGGCTAGCGACGAACACCGGGGAGCTGTTTTTT. It translates to CATSRERLATNTGELFF.

The chain links TRBV25-1 to TRBJ1-5, with D uncertain. The length of the CDR3 is 14 residues. Germline V gene data show CDR1 as MGHDK and CDR2 as SYGVNS. The V gene lost 1 base and the J gene lost 5 bases, with 9 bases spanning the gap. CDR3 residues: CASSEWRADQPQHF. In nucleotides, the CDR3 is TGTGCCAGCAGTGAATGGAGAGCCGATCAGCCCCAGCATTTT.

The V gene is TRBV12-3 or TRBV12-4, the J gene TRBJ2-5, with D perhaps matching TRBD1 (6 bases). The CDR3 covers 19 residues. V was cut by 3 bases and J by 1 base, with 24 bases left in between. CDR3 in DNA: TGTGCCAGCAGTTTGCGGCTGAAAGGGGGAGCCGGTGGCCAAGAGACCCAGTACTTC. Translating gives CASSLRLKGGAGGQETQYF.

This chain uses TRBV4-1 with TRBJ2-1; 11 nucleotides match TRBD2. With 4 bases clipped from V and 0 bases from J, the junction kept 20 bases outside the gene matches. CDR3 size: 22 residues. The germline V gene encodes CDR1 MGHRA and CDR2 YSYEKL. The CDR3 coding sequence is TGCGCCAGCAGCCCCAGAAGGGGAAGGACTAGCGGGCCACTGAGCTCCTACAATGAGCAGTTCTTC. Translation: CASSPRRGRTSGPLSSYNEQFF.

The CDR3 region has the DNA TGTGCCAGCAGCTCCCCGCTAAGCGGGAGTACCAGGTCCTACAATGAGCAGTTCTTC. The encoded protein is CASSSPLSGSTRSYNEQFF. The chain combines TRBV7-9 with TRBJ2-1; 8 bases agree with TRBD2. V dropped 4 bases and J dropped 1; count of bases not matched to a gene: 15. CDR1 and CDR2 (germline): SEHNR, FQNEAQ (reference sequence). This CDR3 has 19 amino acids. Full variable domain (rest looked up from reference TRBV7-9 and TRBJ2-1): DTGVSQNPRHKITKRGQNVTFRCDPISEHNRLYWYRQTLGQGPEFLTYFQNEAQLEKSRLLSDRFSAERPKGSFSTLEIQRTEQGDSAMYLCASSSPLSGSTRSYNEQFFGPGTRLTVL.

This clonotype was seen just once. The CDR3 DNA is TGTGCCAGCAGCTTCGGTCGCTACGAGCAGTACTTC. As protein: CASSFGRYEQYF. The chain combines TRBV28 with TRBJ2-7, with unresolved D. CDR1 and CDR2 (germline): MDHEN, SYDVKM. Between the trimmed V and J ends, which lost 6 bases and 3 bases, there was a span of 9 bases. The CDR3 has 12 residues.

In nucleotides, the CDR3 is TGCAGCGTTGAAGATACGCGGCTTCATAGAGAGACCCAGTACTTC. Protein sequence: CSVEDTRLHRETQYF. The chain employs TRBV29-1 and TRBJ2-5; D is ambiguous. Germline V CDR1 and CDR2: SQVTM, ANQGSEA. This CDR3 is built from 15 residues. Trimming took off 0 bases at V and 4 bases at J, with 15 bases between the two ends.

This chain links TRBV5-1 with TRBJ2-7; no reliable D call. Germline CDR1 is SGHRS and CDR2 is YFSETQ. The CDR3 loop spans 13 amino acids. Deletions cut 4 bases from V and 3 bases from J, with 11 bases between. CDR3 sequence: CASSPGQIYEQYF. CDR3 DNA sequence: TGCGCCAGCAGCCCCGGGCAGATCTACGAGCAGTACTTC.

In its sample, this clonotype was seen once. This CDR3 is CASSQKTMTVNTEAFF. DNA of the CDR3: TGTGCCAGCAGCCAAAAAACCATGACAGTCAACACTGAAGCTTTCTTT. The chain links TRBV3-1 to TRBJ1-1; D is perhaps TRBD1 (5 bases). CDR1 and CDR2 from the germline V gene are LGHDT and YNNKEL (reference sequence). The CDR3 has 16 amino acids. Trimming shortened V by 2 bases and J by 2 bases, and 15 bases separated the two germline ends. Together with reference TRBV3-1 and TRBJ1-1, the CDR3 gives the full variable domain: DTAVSQTPKYLVTQMGNDKSIKCEQNLGHDTMYWYKQDSKKFLKIMFSYNNKELIINETVPNRFSPKSPDKAHLNLHINSLELGDSAVYFCASSQKTMTVNTEAFFGQGTRLTVV.

V is TRBV24-1 and J is TRBJ1-2, with D possibly being TRBD1 (6 bases). V gave up 6 bases and J gave up 5 bases, with 18 bases separating them. The CDR3 contains 15 residues. Germline CDR1 and CDR2: KGHDR and SFDVKD. As DNA, the CDR3 is TGTGCCACCAGTTTTCCGCAGGGGAGTCGGTATGGCTACACCTTC. Translated: CATSFPQGSRYGYTF.

The CDR3 reads CASTATQAGAYNEQFF. The CDR3 DNA reads as TGTGCCAGTACCGCGACCCAGGCTGGGGCCTACAATGAGCAGTTCTTC. This chain uses TRBV19 with TRBJ2-1; no clear D. From germline, CDR1 is LNHDA and CDR2 SQIVND (reference sequence). The CDR3 is 16 amino acids. Deletions cut 7 bases from V and 2 bases from J, with 18 bases between.

The rearrangement uses TRBV18 and TRBJ1-5, with 7 nucleotides matching TRBD1. V lost 6 bases, J lost 7 bases, and 9 bases stayed unmatched. The CDR3 covers 14 residues. Germline-derived CDR1 and CDR2 are KGHSH and LQKENI. The CDR3 DNA follows: TGTGCCAGCTCCCCGACAGGGCTCTCCCAGCCCCAGCATTTT. Protein product: CASSPTGLSQPQHF.

CDR3 DNA: TGCGCCAGCAGCCAAGACAGGGGGGATTACAATGAGCAGTTCTTC. Protein product: CASSQDRGDYNEQFF. The rearrangement uses TRBV4-1 and TRBJ2-1; maybe TRBD1 (7 bases). V was trimmed by 0 bases and J by 4 bases, leaving 10 bases between them. There are 15 residues in the CDR3. Germline CDR1 reads MGHRA; CDR2 reads YSYEKL.

The chain couples TRBV7-9 to TRBJ2-1, with 12 bases lining up with TRBD2. The germline V gene encodes CDR1 SEHNR and CDR2 FQNEAQ (reference sequence). The length of the CDR3 is 14 residues. V trimming: 5 bases; J trimming: 9 bases; junction bases outside the gene matches: 5. The CDR3 nucleotides are TGTGCCAGCAGCCCTAGCGGGAGGGCCACTGAGCAGTTCTTC. It encodes CASSPSGRATEQFF.